The clone carrying this T cell receptor beta chain showed up just a few times. Antigen: not known. The data belong to a study of vaccination and CD4 T cells after COVID-19. Treatment denoted: approximately 9-day PBMC culture with coronavirus spike peptide pools or control peptides (ViraFEST assay). ViraFEST stimulated the growth of antigen-specific T cells using peptide pools and subsequently profiled their TCRs by sequencing. Every positive PCR date fell between March and December 2020, earlier than the US Alpha, Beta and Delta variants. Germline V gives CDR1 DFQATT, CDR2 SNEGSKA (reference sequence). The CDR3 is 15 amino acids. V shed 5 bases and J shed 0 bases, with 15 bases lying between them. Study results and limitations: Spike mono-reactivity was found in 304 of the 307 vaccine-specific clones identified in convalescent patients.

Scientists ran DNA taken from cultured CD4+ T cells through the Oncomine TCR Beta short-read assay for sequencing. Genomic DNA was taken out of cultured CD4+ T cells by extraction. Using its own MiXCR run on the PCR reads, TCRdb lists one record per CDR3 protein. The data contain more than 20,000 distinct CDR3 sequences, approximately 40% of them singletons. The sample consisted of CD4+ T cells from blood, cultured in vitro, taken before SARS-CoV-2 vaccination. The chain joins TRBV20-1 to TRBJ2-3; D is unresolved. The sequence was obtained from a human donor who had recovered from COVID-19. CDR3 nucleotide sequence: TGCAGTGCTCTTAGTAGTCGGATAAGCACAGATACGCAGTATTTT. Translating gives CSALSSRISTDTQYF.